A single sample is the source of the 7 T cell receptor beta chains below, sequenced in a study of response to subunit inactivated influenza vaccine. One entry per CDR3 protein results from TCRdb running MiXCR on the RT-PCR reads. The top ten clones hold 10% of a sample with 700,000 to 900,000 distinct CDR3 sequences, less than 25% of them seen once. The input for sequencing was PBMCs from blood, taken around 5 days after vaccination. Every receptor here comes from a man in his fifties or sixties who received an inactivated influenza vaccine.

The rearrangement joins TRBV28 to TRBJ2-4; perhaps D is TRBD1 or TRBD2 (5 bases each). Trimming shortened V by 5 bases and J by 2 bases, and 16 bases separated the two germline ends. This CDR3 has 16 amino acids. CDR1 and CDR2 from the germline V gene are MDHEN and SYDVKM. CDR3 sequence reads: CASSPWDGSSKNIQYF. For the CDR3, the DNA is TGTGCCAGCAGTCCCTGGGACGGCTCCTCCAAAAACATTCAGTACTTC.

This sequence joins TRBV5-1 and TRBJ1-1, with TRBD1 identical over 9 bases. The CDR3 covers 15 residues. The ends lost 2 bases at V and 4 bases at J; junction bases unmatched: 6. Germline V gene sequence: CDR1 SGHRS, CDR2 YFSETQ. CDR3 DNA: TGCGCCAGCAGCTTTGGGGGACAGGGCGGCACTGAAGCTTTCTTT. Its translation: CASSFGGQGGTEAFF.

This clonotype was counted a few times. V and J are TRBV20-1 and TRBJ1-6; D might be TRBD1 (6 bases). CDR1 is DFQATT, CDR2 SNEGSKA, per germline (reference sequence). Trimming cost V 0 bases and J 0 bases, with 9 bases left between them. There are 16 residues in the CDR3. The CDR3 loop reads CSARDDRSSYNSPLHF. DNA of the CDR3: TGCAGTGCTAGAGACGACAGGAGCTCCTATAATTCACCCCTCCACTTT.

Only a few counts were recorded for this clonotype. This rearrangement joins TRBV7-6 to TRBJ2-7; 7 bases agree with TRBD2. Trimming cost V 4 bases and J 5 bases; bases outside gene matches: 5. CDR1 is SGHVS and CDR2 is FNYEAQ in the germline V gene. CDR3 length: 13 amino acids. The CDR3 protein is CASSSRGDDEQYF. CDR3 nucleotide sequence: TGTGCCAGCAGCTCCCGGGGGGACGACGAGCAGTACTTC.

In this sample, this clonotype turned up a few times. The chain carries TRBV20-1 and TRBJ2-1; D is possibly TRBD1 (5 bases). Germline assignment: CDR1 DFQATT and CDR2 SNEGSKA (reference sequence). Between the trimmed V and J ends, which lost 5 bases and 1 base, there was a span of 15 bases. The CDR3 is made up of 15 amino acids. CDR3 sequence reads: CSAERWGYSYNEQFF. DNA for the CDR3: TGCAGTGCTGAGCGTTGGGGCTATTCCTACAATGAGCAGTTCTTC.

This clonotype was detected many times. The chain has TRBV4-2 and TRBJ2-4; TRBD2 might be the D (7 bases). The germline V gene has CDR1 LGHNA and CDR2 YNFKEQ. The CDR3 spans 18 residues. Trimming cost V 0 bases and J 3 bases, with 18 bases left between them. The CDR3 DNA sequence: TGTGCCAGCAGCCAAGATGGGAAGGGGGGGATTGGCAAAAACATTCAGTACTTC. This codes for CASSQDGKGGIGKNIQYF.

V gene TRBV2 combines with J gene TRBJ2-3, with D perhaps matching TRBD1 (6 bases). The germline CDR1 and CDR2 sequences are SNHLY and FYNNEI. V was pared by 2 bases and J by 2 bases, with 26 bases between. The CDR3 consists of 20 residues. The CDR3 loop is CASSEPRAQGFSLDTDTQYF. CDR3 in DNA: TGTGCCAGCAGTGAACCACGGGCACAGGGTTTTTCTCTGGACACAGATACGCAGTATTTT.